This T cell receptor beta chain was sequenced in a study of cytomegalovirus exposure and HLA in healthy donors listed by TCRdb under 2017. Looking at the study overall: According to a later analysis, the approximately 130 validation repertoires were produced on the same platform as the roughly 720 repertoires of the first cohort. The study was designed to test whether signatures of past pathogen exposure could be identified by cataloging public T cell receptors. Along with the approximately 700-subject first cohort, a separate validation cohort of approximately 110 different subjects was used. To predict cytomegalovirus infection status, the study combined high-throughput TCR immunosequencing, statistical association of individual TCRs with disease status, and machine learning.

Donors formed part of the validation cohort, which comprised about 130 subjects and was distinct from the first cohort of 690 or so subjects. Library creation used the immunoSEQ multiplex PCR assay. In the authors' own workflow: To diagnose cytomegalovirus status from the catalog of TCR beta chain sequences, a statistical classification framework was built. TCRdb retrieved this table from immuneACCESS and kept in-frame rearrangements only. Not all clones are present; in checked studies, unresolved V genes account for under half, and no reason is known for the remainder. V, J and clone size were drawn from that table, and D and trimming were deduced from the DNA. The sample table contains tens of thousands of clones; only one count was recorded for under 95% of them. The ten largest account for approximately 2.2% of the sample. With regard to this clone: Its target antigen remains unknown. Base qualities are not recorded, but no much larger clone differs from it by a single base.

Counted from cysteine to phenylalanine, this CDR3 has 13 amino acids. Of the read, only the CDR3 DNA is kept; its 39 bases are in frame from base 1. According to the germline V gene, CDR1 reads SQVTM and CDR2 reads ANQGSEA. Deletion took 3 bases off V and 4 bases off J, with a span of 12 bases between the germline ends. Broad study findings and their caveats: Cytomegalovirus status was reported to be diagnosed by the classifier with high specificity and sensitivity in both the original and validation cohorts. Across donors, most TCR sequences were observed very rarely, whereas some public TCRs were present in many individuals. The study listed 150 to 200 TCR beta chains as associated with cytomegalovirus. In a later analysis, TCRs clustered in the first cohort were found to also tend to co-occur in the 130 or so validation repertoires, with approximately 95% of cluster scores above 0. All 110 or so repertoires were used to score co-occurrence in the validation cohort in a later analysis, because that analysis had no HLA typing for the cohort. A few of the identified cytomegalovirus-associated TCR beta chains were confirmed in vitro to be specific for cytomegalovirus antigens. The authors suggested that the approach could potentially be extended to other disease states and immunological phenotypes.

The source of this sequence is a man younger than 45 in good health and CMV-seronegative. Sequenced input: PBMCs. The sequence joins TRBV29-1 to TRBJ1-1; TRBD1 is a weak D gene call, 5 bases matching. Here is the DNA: TGCAGCGTTGACCCAGGGAAAAGCACTGAAGCTTTCTTT. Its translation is CSVDPGKSTEAFF.